Below are 19 T cell receptor beta chains sequenced from a single sample in a study of tumor-infiltrating lymphocytes in primary liver carcinoma. Reverse transcription of roughly 0.5 ug total RNA with a constant-region primer produced TCR beta cDNA. Libraries for TCR beta were built through three nested multiplex PCR rounds, which together made up a slightly modified ARM-PCR procedure. Researchers ran the first two PCR rounds for ten to eleven cycles each with TRBV1-TRBV30 forward primers and a C-beta reverse primer. MiXCR was run by TCRdb on the multiplex PCR reads, yielding one entry per CDR3 protein. The table shows 180,000 or so distinct CDR3 sequences, with roughly three fifths occurring only once. The source of the blood RNA was unsorted whole blood, and germline DNA was extracted as well. The sequenced material came from peripheral blood. The receptors were sampled from a man between 40 and 49 years old with primary liver carcinoma and hepatitis B virus infection.

This CDR3 is CASSRTSGGTDTQYF. In DNA form, the CDR3 reads TGTGCCAGCAGCCGGACTAGCGGGGGCACAGATACGCAGTATTTT. The rearrangement joins TRBV6-1 to TRBJ2-3; 12 bases fit TRBD2. J was trimmed by 1 base and V by 6 bases; bases with no gene match: 2. CDR1 is MNHNS and CDR2 is SASEGT in the germline V gene. The CDR3 is 15 amino acids.

The rearrangement joins TRBV10-3 to TRBJ2-7, with 10 bases lining up with TRBD2. This CDR3 spans 13 amino acids. Trimming took 11 bases from V and 0 from J; bases not matched to a gene: 4. Germline CDR1 reads ENHRY; CDR2 reads SYGVKD. DNA of the CDR3: TGTGCCTCCAGGACTAGCGGCTCCTACGAGCAGTACTTC. Translated: CASRTSGSYEQYF.

For this clonotype: The junction departs from the called germline gene at one end, perhaps through a read error. The rearrangement links TRBV4-2 to TRBJ2-1, with D perhaps matching TRBD2 (5 bases). The CDR3 is 16 residues long. CDR1 and CDR2 from the germline V gene are LGHNA and YNFKEQ. CDR3 residues: CTSSQEAGWAYNEQFF. CDR3 DNA: TGTACCAGCAGCCAAGAGGCGGGCTGGGCCTACAATGAGCAGTTCTTC.

On this clonotype: A read error may account for a junction end that differs from germline. This chain uses TRBV11-2 with TRBJ1-1; TRBD1 might be the D (5 bases). The CDR3 sequence is 14 residues long. Germline V lookup: CDR1 SGHAT, CDR2 FQNNGV. The CDR3 is CASSFPGEATGAFF. The DNA of the CDR3 is TGTGCCAGCAGCTTTCCGGGGGAGGCCACTGGAGCTTTCTTC. Based on the CDR3 plus reference TRBV11-2 and TRBJ1-1, the full variable domain is EAGVAQSPRYKIIEKRQSVAFWCNPISGHATLYWYQQILGQGPKLLIQFQNNGVVDDSQLPKDRFSAERLKGVDSTLKIQPAKLEDSAVYLCASSFPGEATGAFFGQGTRLTVV.

This clonotype showed up just a few times. The V gene is TRBV10-3, the J gene TRBJ2-7; D may be TRBD1 or TRBD2 (5 bases each). V dropped 4 bases and J dropped 5 bases, with 15 bases sitting between them. There are 14 residues in the CDR3. Germline CDR1 reads ENHRY; CDR2 reads SYGVKD. The CDR3 bases are TGTGCCATCAGTGTCGGGACCGCCGGGGACGAGCAGTACTTC. This codes for CAISVGTAGDEQYF.

The chain recombines TRBV6-5 with TRBJ1-1; unclear D gene. CDR1 is MNHEY, CDR2 SVGAGI, per germline. The length of the CDR3 is 11 residues. Trimming removed 9 bases at V and 4 bases at J, with 9 bases between. In DNA, the CDR3 is TGTGCCAGTGGCGTAAGCACTGAAGCTTTCTTT. Encoded protein: CASGVSTEAFF.

Worth noting for this clonotype: One end of the junction does not line up with germline, which may come from a read error. In DNA, the CDR3 is TGTTCCTGGAGGCGACTAGCGGGAGCCTACGAGCAGTACTTC. The encoded protein is CSWRRLAGAYEQYF. The rearrangement uses TRBV30 and TRBJ2-7; TRBD2 matches at 12 bases. From germline, CDR1 is GTSNPN and CDR2 SVGIG (reference sequence). This CDR3 region has 14 residues.

The rearrangement uses TRBV11-2 and TRBJ2-1; 10 bases map to TRBD2. Per the germline V gene, CDR1 is SGHAT and CDR2 is FQNNGV. After removal of 9 bases from V and 8 bases from J, the junction contained 10 bases not matched to a gene. CDR3 length equals 14 residues. This CDR3 is CASSPRTSGDEQFF. The CDR3 DNA sequence: TGTGCCAGTAGCCCAAGGACTAGCGGCGATGAGCAGTTCTTC.

About this clonotype: As the CDR3 is not closed by the conserved phenylalanine or tryptophan, this likely results from a read error. The chain carries TRBV11-2 and TRBJ2-5, with 8 nucleotides matching TRBD2. Germline CDR1 and CDR2: SGHAT and FQNNGV. The CDR3 consists of 14 residues. CDR3 in amino acids: CVSSWSGRHETQYS. In DNA, the CDR3 is TGTGTCAGCAGCTGGAGCGGGAGACATGAGACCCAGTACTCC.

This clonotype was found once. The junction shows a germline mismatch at one end, possibly a read error. The chain has TRBV11-2 and TRBJ2-3; 7 nucleotides align to TRBD2. The CDR3 is made up of 15 amino acids. Germline values: CDR1 SGHAT, CDR2 FQNNGV. CDR3 sequence reads: CASSLAGRDRDKQYF. For the CDR3, the DNA is TGTGCCAGTAGCTTAGCGGGCAGGGATAGAGATAAGCAGTATTTT.

The chain carries TRBV5-5 and TRBJ2-7; no firm D call. The germline V gene encodes CDR1 SGHKS and CDR2 YYEKEE (reference sequence). With 7 bases removed from V and 4 bases from J, the gap between germline ends came to 15 bases. The CDR3 runs 13 residues. The CDR3 sequence: CASFLPASYEQYF. CDR3 coding DNA: TGTGCCAGCTTCCTCCCAGCCTCTTACGAGCAGTACTTC.

With respect to this clonotype: Since the CDR3 does not end with the conserved phenylalanine or tryptophan, this likely comes from a read error. The V call is TRBV11-2, the J call TRBJ2-5, with D perhaps TRBD1 or TRBD2 (6 bases each). Germline lookup yields CDR1 SGHAT and CDR2 FQNNGV. The CDR3 is 13 residues long. The CDR3 nucleotides read TGTGCAAGCAGCCCGGGGGCGGGAGAGACCCAGTACTTA. This encodes CASSPGAGETQYL.

The chain is built from TRBV7-9 and TRBJ1-4; D remains ambiguous. Trimming shortened V by 2 bases and J by 3 bases, and 7 bases separated the two germline ends. Germline loops: CDR1 SEHNR, CDR2 FQNEAQ (reference sequence). There are 14 residues in the CDR3. CDR3 nucleotide sequence: TGTGCCAGCAGCTTAAAAGGATCTAATGAAAAACTGTTTTTT. Protein product: CASSLKGSNEKLFF.

Points on this clonotype: A much larger clonotype is one base distant, so this may be a read error. The CDR3 here is CAVPQGAGTGELYF. In DNA, the CDR3 is TGTGCCGTACCACAGGGGGCCGGCACCGGGGAGCTGTATTTT. V gene TRBV12-3 or TRBV12-4 combines with J gene TRBJ2-2; 9 nucleotides match TRBD1. CDR3 length: 14 amino acids.

With regard to this clonotype: One end of the junction is discordant with germline, which a read error may explain. The chain has TRBV12-3 or TRBV12-4 and TRBJ2-4; D possibly corresponds to TRBD2 (5 bases). This CDR3 spans 14 amino acids. CDR3 sequence: CASSAVEARNIQYF. The CDR3 coding sequence is TGTGCCAGCAGCGCAGTGGAGGCCAGAAACATTCAGTACTTC.

The J gene is TRBJ1-5, the V gene TRBV12-1; the D call in the table, TRBD1, was not verified against the DNA. TRBV12-1 is deemed a pseudogene. This CDR3 has 17 residues. CDR3 residues: CASSFVGQTYSNQPQHF. Here the CDR3 DNA reads TGTGCCAGCAGCTTTGTAGGACAGACTTATAGCAATCAGCCCCAGCATTTT.

This clonotype occurred a few times. In DNA form, the CDR3 reads TGTGCCAGCAGCTTTAGTGGACAGGGTGGTTGGGAAAAACTGTTTTTT. Encoded protein: CASSFSGQGGWEKLFF. The chain couples TRBV6-5 to TRBJ1-4; 8 bases fit TRBD1. CDR3 length: 16 amino acids. With V trimmed by 6 bases and J by 8 bases, 14 bases remained unmatched. Germline V gene lookup returns CDR1 MNHEY and CDR2 SVGAGI.

This clonotype was recorded a few times. Germline and junction disagree at one end, which may indicate a read error. The chain recombines TRBV6-1 with TRBJ1-1; D possibly corresponds to TRBD1 (5 bases). This CDR3 spans 13 amino acids. The germline V gene has CDR1 MNHNS and CDR2 SASEGT. The CDR3 region has the DNA TGTGCCAGTAGTGTTCAGGGTCGGGCTGAAGCTTTCTTT. Its protein product is CASSVQGRAEAFF.

The table lists this clonotype with a few counts. The V call is TRBV6-1, the J call TRBJ2-1, with no clear D. Deletions cut 3 bases from V and 5 bases from J, with 11 bases between. CDR3 size: 14 residues. Per the germline V gene, CDR1 is MNHNS and CDR2 is SASEGT. The CDR3 sequence: CASSESRSDNEQFF. Written as DNA, the CDR3 is TGTGCCAGCAGTGAGTCTCGCAGTGACAATGAGCAGTTCTTC.